This entry lists 28 T cell receptor beta chains sequenced from one sample in a study of OX40 agonist ivuxolimab in advanced cancers. Library creation used the immunoSEQ multiplex PCR assay. Entries here come from immuneACCESS through TCRdb and include only in-frame sequences with V and J called. Some clones fail to appear in such tables; in the studies checked, an unresolved V gene covers under half of the shortfall, and the cause of the remainder is unknown. The sample table holds tens of thousands of clones, of which approximately 78% were seen once. Jointly, the top ten make up 5% of the sample. The material was CD4+ or CD8+ T cells sorted from blood, obtained in a trial of the OX40 agonist ivuxolimab. The source is an adult with an advanced solid tumor such as melanoma, head and neck, liver or kidney cancer.

The chain uses TRBV7-2 and TRBJ2-1; a weak D match, TRBD2 (6 bases). V lost 2 bases and J lost 4, with 12 bases in between. Germline V lookup: CDR1 SGHTA, CDR2 FQGNSA. CDR3 length: 15 amino acids. The chain's CDR3 is CASSLFGDLYNEQFF. The CDR3 DNA reads TGTGCCAGCAGCTTATTTGGGGACTTGTACAATGAGCAGTTCTTC. The variable domain in full, with the rest retrieved from reference TRBV7-2 and TRBJ2-1, is GAGVSQSPSNKVTEKGKDVELRCDPISGHTALYWYRQSLGQGLEFLIYFQGNSAPDKSGLPSDRFSAERTGGSVSTLTIQRTQQEDSAVYLCASSLFGDLYNEQFFGPGTRLTVL.

In this sample, this clone turned up a few times. The chain joins TRBV7-3 to TRBJ2-7; D is ambiguous. The CDR3 contains 13 residues. V gave up 5 bases and J gave up 6 bases, with 14 bases separating them. The germline CDR1 and CDR2 sequences are SGHTA and FQGTGA. The DNA for the CDR3 is TGTGCCAGCAGCCCCACACCACTTGGCGAGCAGTACTTC. This codes for CASSPTPLGEQYF.

This chain uses TRBV11-2 with TRBJ2-7, with D maybe TRBD1 (5 bases). CDR1 and CDR2 (germline): SGHAT, FQNNGV. CDR3 length: 14 residues. The V and J ends lost 0 bases and 6 bases respectively, with 12 bases between them. The CDR3 reads CASSLDYRGSEQYF. CDR3 coding DNA: TGTGCCAGCAGCTTAGATTATAGGGGATCCGAGCAGTACTTC. Filled out from reference TRBV11-2 and TRBJ2-7, the complete variable domain reads EAGVAQSPRYKIIEKRQSVAFWCNPISGHATLYWYQQILGQGPKLLIQFQNNGVVDDSQLPKDRFSAERLKGVDSTLKIQPAKLEDSAVYLCASSLDYRGSEQYFGPGTRLTVT.

The V and J genes are TRBV2 and TRBJ2-2; TRBD2 matches at 7 bases. Germline V gives CDR1 SNHLY, CDR2 FYNNEI. There are 14 residues in the CDR3. J was trimmed by 0 bases and V by 7 bases; bases with no gene match: 2. CDR3 in amino acids: CASMGGTNTGELFF. The CDR3 nucleotides are TGTGCCAGCATGGGGGGGACGAACACCGGGGAGCTGTTTTTT.

The chain combines TRBV27 with TRBJ1-5; D remains unclear. The CDR3 covers 14 residues. Germline V gene sequence: CDR1 MNHEY, CDR2 SMNVEV (reference sequence). V lost 8 bases to trimming and J lost 1 base, with 12 bases between them. CDR3 loop: CASGLVSSNQPQHF. CDR3 coding DNA: TGTGCCAGCGGATTAGTCTCCAGCAATCAGCCCCAGCATTTT.

The chain uses TRBV7-8 and TRBJ2-7; 9 bases fit TRBD2. CDR1 is SGHVS and CDR2 is FQNEAQ in the germline V gene. The CDR3 spans 16 residues. V dropped 2 bases and J dropped 4; count of bases not matched to a gene: 9. Written as DNA, the CDR3 is TGTGCCAGCAGCTTAAAACGCGGGGGGGCCTGGTACGAGCAGTACTTC. It is translated as CASSLKRGGAWYEQYF.

The chain couples TRBV7-9 to TRBJ1-1; 8 bases line up with TRBD1. This CDR3 region has 16 residues. Per germline, CDR1 SEHNR and CDR2 FQNEAQ (reference sequence). V lost 0 bases to trimming and J lost 4 bases; unmatched junction nucleotides: 7. CDR3 protein: CASSLAGGTGSTEAFF. CDR3 DNA sequence: TGTGCCAGCAGCTTAGCTGGAGGGACAGGTTCCACTGAAGCTTTCTTT.

This clone was seen only once. This chain joins TRBV6-6 and TRBJ2-3; possibly TRBD2 for D (6 bases). In germline, CDR1 is MNHNY, CDR2 SVGAGI (reference sequence). The CDR3 totals 13 residues. Deletions cut 6 bases from V and 2 bases from J, with 9 bases between. The CDR3 DNA follows: TGTGCCAGCAGCGGGGGTTTCACAGATACGCAGTATTTT. Its protein product is CASSGGFTDTQYF.

CDR3 DNA sequence: TGTGCCAGCAGCCAAGATCCGGCAGGGACGGAAGCTTTCTTT. It codes for CASSQDPAGTEAFF. The chain uses TRBV4-2 and TRBJ1-1, with D perhaps matching TRBD1 (5 bases). The CDR3 consists of 14 residues. Germline CDR1 is LGHNA and CDR2 is YNFKEQ. Trimming took 0 bases from V and 8 from J, leaving 13 bases between them.

The gene calls are TRBV9 and TRBJ2-3; 7 nucleotides agree with TRBD1. Germline V gene sequence: CDR1 SGDLS, CDR2 YYNGEE. V shed 5 bases and J 2 bases; nucleotides not matched to a gene: 11. This CDR3 region has 16 residues. CDR3 region: CASRALTGVPTDTQYF. Here the CDR3 DNA reads TGTGCCAGCAGAGCCCTAACAGGGGTCCCCACAGATACGCAGTATTTT.

Only a few counts were recorded for this clone. Here the CDR3 DNA reads TGTGCCAGCCACCGGGACTACACAAACATTCAGTACTTC. Translated, it gives CASHRDYTNIQYF. The chain joins TRBV2 to TRBJ2-4; TRBD2 aligns across 7 bases. The V segment lost 8 bases and the J segment 6 bases; nucleotides outside the gene matches: 7. The CDR3 is 13 amino acids. Germline CDR1 is SNHLY and CDR2 is FYNNEI.

This chain links TRBV23-1 with TRBJ1-6; D is possibly TRBD1 (5 bases). TRBV23-1 is reported as an ORF; its role is uncertain. The CDR3 is 18 amino acids. The germline V and J ends were trimmed by 3 bases and 1 base, with 16 bases remaining between them. CDR3 nucleotide sequence: TGCGCCAGCAGTCAGGGGGTTCAGGGAGATTCCTATAATTCACCCCTCCACTTT. Amino acids: CASSQGVQGDSYNSPLHF.

In its sample, this clone was seen a few times. The chain couples TRBV2 to TRBJ1-1; tentatively, D is TRBD1 (6 bases). The CDR3 length is 13 residues. Trimming cost V 6 bases and J 5 bases, with 13 bases left between them. Germline values: CDR1 SNHLY, CDR2 FYNNEI. CDR3 DNA: TGTGCCAGCAGATACCAGGGGAGTACTGAAGCTTTCTTT. It specifies CASRYQGSTEAFF.

The rearrangement joins TRBV4-2 to TRBJ2-5, with TRBD2 as a possible D gene (6 bases). The CDR3 sequence is 17 residues long. Germline V gene sequence: CDR1 LGHNA, CDR2 YNFKEQ. With 1 base removed from V and 5 bases from J, the gap between germline ends came to 20 bases. The CDR3 loop is CASSQGSAGGIRETQYF. Written as DNA, the CDR3 is TGTGCCAGCAGCCAAGGATCAGCGGGTGGGATCCGGGAGACCCAGTACTTC.

The chain joins TRBV4-2 to TRBJ1-4; D unresolved. Trimming stripped 0 bases from V and 3 bases from J, with 5 bases between. The length of the CDR3 is 14 residues. Per germline, CDR1 LGHNA and CDR2 YNFKEQ. The CDR3 region has the DNA TGTGCCAGCAGCCAAGACAGGTCTAATGAAAAACTGTTTTTT. This sequence encodes CASSQDRSNEKLFF.

As concerns this clone: The same CDR3 also results from other DNA sequences found in this sample. This chain links TRBV11-3 with TRBJ2-3; possible D gene TRBD1, 5 bases. CDR1 and CDR2 (germline): SGHNT, YENEEA. V was cut by 1 base and J by 3 bases, with 8 bases left in between. The length of the CDR3 is 14 residues. The CDR3 is CASSLGPGTDTQYF. The CDR3 DNA follows: TGTGCCAGCAGCTTAGGACCAGGGACAGATACGCAGTATTTT.

The DNA of the CDR3 is TGTGCCAGCAGCTTGTTCGGCAGGACGAACTATGGCTACACCTTC. Its translation: CASSLFGRTNYGYTF. The chain is built from TRBV5-6 and TRBJ1-2; D is unresolved. Germline V CDR1 and CDR2: SGHDT, YYEEEE. The CDR3 covers 15 residues. Trimming shortened V by 1 base and J by 2 bases, and 12 bases separated the two germline ends.

In its sample, this clone was seen once. The V call is TRBV6-1, the J call TRBJ2-3, with TRBD1 identical over 9 bases. The junction had 5 bases not matched to a gene; V was cut back by 4 bases and J by 3 bases. In germline, CDR1 is MNHNS, CDR2 SASEGT. CDR3 length: 15 residues. CDR3 DNA sequence: TGTGCCAGCAGTGGCCCCGACAGGGGGACAGATACGCAGTATTTT. Translating gives CASSGPDRGTDTQYF.

The chain has TRBV28 and TRBJ1-2; 7 bases are shared with TRBD1. In germline, CDR1 is MDHEN, CDR2 SYDVKM. Trimming removed 11 bases from V and 4 bases from J; junction bases left unmatched: 13. The CDR3 is made up of 14 amino acids. CDR3 in amino acids: CAVFRQGAPYGYTF. DNA of the CDR3: TGTGCCGTTTTCAGACAGGGCGCACCCTATGGCTACACCTTC.

The gene calls are TRBV6-5 and TRBJ1-1; D remains ambiguous. The CDR3 is made up of 15 amino acids. The germline gives CDR1 MNHEY, CDR2 SVGAGI. The V end lost 0 bases, the J end lost 1 base, and 9 bases lay between the germline ends. Written as DNA, the CDR3 is TGTGCCAGCAGTTACTCTATAATGAGGAACACTGAAGCTTTCTTT. As protein: CASSYSIMRNTEAFF.

This clone has a single count. This rearrangement joins TRBV5-1 to TRBJ1-4, with D hard to call. The germline gives CDR1 SGHRS, CDR2 YFSETQ. The CDR3 is 13 amino acids. Deletions cut 5 bases from V and 7 bases from J, with 12 bases between. DNA for the CDR3: TGCGCCAGCAGTTCCGGATATGCTGAAAAACTGTTTTTT. This translates into CASSSGYAEKLFF.

The chain carries TRBV14 and TRBJ2-7; 13 nucleotides line up with TRBD2. V was pared by 0 bases and J by 2 bases, with 7 bases of the junction left unmatched. The CDR3 sequence is 18 residues long. Germline V CDR1 and CDR2: SGHDN, FVKESK. CDR3 sequence (DNA): TGTGCCAGCAGCCAAGATCGGGGGGGACTAGCGGGAACCTACGAGCAGTACTTC. This gives the protein CASSQDRGGLAGTYEQYF.

This rearrangement joins TRBV29-1 to TRBJ2-5; D is perhaps TRBD1 or TRBD2 (7 bases each). V was shortened by 7 bases and J by 5 bases, with 20 bases between the two germline ends. CDR3 size: 14 residues. The germline V gene encodes CDR1 SQVTM and CDR2 ANQGSEA. The CDR3, as DNA: TGCAGCGCCGAAGGGCTCAGGGGGGGCGAGACCCAGTACTTC. Its protein product is CSAEGLRGGETQYF.

V usage is TRBV5-1 and J usage is TRBJ2-1, with a possible D match to TRBD2 (5 bases). Germline V lookup: CDR1 SGHRS, CDR2 YFSETQ. V dropped 4 bases and J dropped 7 bases, with 12 bases sitting between them. This CDR3 has 13 amino acids. CDR3 nucleotides: TGCGCCAGCAGCCCGGGGAGCGGTAATGAGCAGTTCTTC. This gives the protein CASSPGSGNEQFF.

The J gene is TRBJ2-1, the V gene TRBV5-6; 10 bases line up with TRBD2. This CDR3 has 15 residues. The V segment lost 6 bases and the J segment 1 base; nucleotides outside the gene matches: 4. In germline, CDR1 is SGHDT, CDR2 YYEEEE. The CDR3 is CASIQTSGSYNEQFF. The CDR3 nucleotides are TGTGCCAGCATCCAGACTAGCGGGTCCTACAATGAGCAGTTCTTC.

As DNA, the CDR3 is TGTGCCAGTAACCGCGGGAGGGCCGATACGTCCTACAATGAGCAGTTCTTC. Its protein is CASNRGRADTSYNEQFF. This sequence joins TRBV19 and TRBJ2-1, with TRBD2 identical over 9 bases. CDR3 length: 17 amino acids. V trimming: 7 bases; J trimming: 1 base; junction bases outside the gene matches: 11. CDR1 and CDR2 (germline): LNHDA, SQIVND (reference sequence).

This rearrangement joins TRBV7-7 to TRBJ2-5; 9 bases are shared with TRBD1. Losses at the gene ends were 5 bases for V and 4 bases for J; bases not matched to a gene: 8. This CDR3 has 15 amino acids. In germline, CDR1 is SSHAT, CDR2 FNYEAQ (reference sequence). CDR3 bases: TGTGCCAGCAGCACCCGGACAGGGGACGGAGAGACCCAGTACTTC. As protein: CASSTRTGDGETQYF. The whole variable domain, filled in from reference TRBV7-7 and TRBJ2-5, reads GAGVSQSPRYKVTKRGQDVTLRCDPISSHATLYWYQQALGQGPEFLTYFNYEAQPDKSGLPSDRFSAERPEGSISTLTIQRTEQRDSAMYRCASSTRTGDGETQYFGPGTRLLVL.

The V call is TRBV9, the J call TRBJ2-3, with TRBD2 as a possible D gene (6 bases). Deletions cut 0 bases from V and 8 bases from J, with 13 bases between. The CDR3 is 14 residues long. The germline CDR1 and CDR2 sequences are SGDLS and YYNGEE. The CDR3 DNA follows: TGTGCCAGCAGCGTAGACACGGGAGAAGGTACGCAGTATTTT. It specifies CASSVDTGEGTQYF. The complete variable domain, with remaining parts taken from reference TRBV9 and TRBJ2-3, reads DSGVTQTPKHLITATGQRVTLRCSPRSGDLSVYWYQQSLDQGLQFLIQYYNGEERAKGNILERFSAQQFPDLHSELNLSSLELGDSALYFCASSVDTGEGTQYFGPGTRLTVL.